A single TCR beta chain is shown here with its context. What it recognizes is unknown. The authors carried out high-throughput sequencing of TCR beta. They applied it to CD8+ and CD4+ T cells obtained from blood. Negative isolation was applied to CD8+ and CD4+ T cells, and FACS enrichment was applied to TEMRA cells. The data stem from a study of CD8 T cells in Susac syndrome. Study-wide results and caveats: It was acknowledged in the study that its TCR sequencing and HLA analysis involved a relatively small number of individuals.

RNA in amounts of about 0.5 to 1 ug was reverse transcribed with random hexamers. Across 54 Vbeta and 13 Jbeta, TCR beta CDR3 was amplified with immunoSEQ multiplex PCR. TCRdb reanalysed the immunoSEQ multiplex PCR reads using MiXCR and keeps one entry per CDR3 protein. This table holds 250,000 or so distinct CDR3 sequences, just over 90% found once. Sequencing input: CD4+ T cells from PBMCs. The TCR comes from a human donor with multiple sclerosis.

The CDR3 DNA sequence: TGTGCCAGCAGCCCCCGGGACTCGCCAGTACCCCACGGTACGCAGTATTTT. Translated: CASSPRDSPVPHGTQYF. The chain links TRBV9 to TRBJ2-3; D is possibly TRBD2 (6 bases). The CDR3 covers 17 residues. The germline V gene encodes CDR1 SGDLS and CDR2 YYNGEE. The V end was cut by 4 bases, the J end by 8 bases, with 26 bases between.